A selection of T cell receptor beta chains follows, all from one sample in a study of blood T cell repertoires in COVID-19. The assay was immunoSEQ multiplex PCR, and TCRdb's table has in-frame clones only and misses some. The table lists a few hundred thousand clones, 80% to 90% of them singletons. The specimen was PBMCs or T cells enriched from blood (not recorded which). These receptors all come from a man aged 25 to 40 who had recovered from COVID-19. CDR3s include the opening cysteine and the closing phenylalanine or tryptophan. Fields, in order: CDR3 protein, CDR3 DNA, clone size, V gene, J gene, D gene. The D gene is left open where the match is weak. Some rows mark clone size as missing; the rest say once, few, many or name a class of expanded clone.

CDR3 protein: CASSRGGGYGYTF
CDR3 DNA: TGTGCCAGCAGCCGCGGGGGCGGGTATGGCTACACCTTC
clone size: -
V gene: TRBV5-6
J gene: TRBJ1-2
D gene: -

CDR3 protein: CASRRRGAIGGANVLTF
CDR3 DNA: TGCGCCAGCCGGCGCAGGGGCGCGATCGGTGGGGCCAACGTCCTGACTTTC
clone size: -
V gene: TRBV5-1
J gene: TRBJ2-6
D gene: -

CDR3 protein: CSVLRYRDTRNTEAFF
CDR3 DNA: TGCAGCGTGTTACGGTATCGGGACACAAGGAACACTGAAGCTTTCTTT
clone size: once
V gene: TRBV29-1
J gene: TRBJ1-1
D gene: -

CDR3 protein: CASKEGNMNTEAFF
CDR3 DNA: TGCGCCAGCAAGGAGGGAAACATGAACACTGAAGCTTTCTTT
clone size: -
V gene: TRBV5-1
J gene: TRBJ1-1
D gene: -

CDR3 protein: CASSRTGGANTGELFF
CDR3 DNA: TGTGCCAGCAGCCGGACAGGGGGCGCGAACACCGGGGAGCTGTTTTTT
clone size: few
V gene: TRBV3-1/TRBV3-2
J gene: TRBJ2-2
D gene: TRBD1

CDR3 protein: CSIPTEPGQGTYGYTF
CDR3 DNA: TGCAGCATTCCGACAGAGCCGGGACAGGGGACTTATGGCTACACCTTC
clone size: -
V gene: TRBV29-1
J gene: TRBJ1-2
D gene: TRBD1

CDR3 protein: CASSRQSQPQHF
CDR3 DNA: TGTGCCAGCAGTCGACAGTCCCAGCCCCAGCATTTT
clone size: once
V gene: TRBV3-1/TRBV3-2
J gene: TRBJ1-5
D gene: -

CDR3 protein: CASSLFFDSSKGSPLHF
CDR3 DNA: TGTGCCAGCAGTTTATTCTTCGACAGTAGTAAGGGTTCACCCCTCCACTTT
clone size: -
V gene: TRBV27
J gene: TRBJ1-6
D gene: -

CDR3 protein: CASSSSRDRGSTDTQYF
CDR3 DNA: TGTGCCAGTAGTTCTAGCCGGGACAGGGGAAGCACAGATACGCAGTATTTT
clone size: -
V gene: TRBV19
J gene: TRBJ2-3
D gene: TRBD1

CDR3 protein: CAWSAPGAGMNTEAFF
CDR3 DNA: TGTGCCTGGAGTGCTCCTGGTGCAGGGATGAACACTGAAGCTTTCTTT
clone size: -
V gene: TRBV30
J gene: TRBJ1-1
D gene: -

CDR3 protein: CASSSGEPQETQYF
CDR3 DNA: TGCGCCAGCAGCTCGGGGGAACCCCAAGAGACCCAGTACTTC
clone size: -
V gene: TRBV5-1
J gene: TRBJ2-5
D gene: -

CDR3 protein: CASSLGAGNKAGYTF
CDR3 DNA: TGTGCCAGCAGCTTAGGTGCGGGCAATAAGGCGGGCTACACCTTC
clone size: -
V gene: TRBV13
J gene: TRBJ1-2
D gene: -

CDR3 protein: CASSPQAGMGSPLHF
CDR3 DNA: TGTGCCAGCAGCCCGCAGGCAGGGATGGGATCACCCCTCCACTTT
clone size: -
V gene: TRBV7-9
J gene: TRBJ1-6
D gene: -

CDR3 protein: CASSQRGASNEKLFF
CDR3 DNA: TGTGCCAGCAGCCAACGGGGGGCATCTAATGAAAAACTGTTTTTT
clone size: -
V gene: TRBV7-8
J gene: TRBJ1-4
D gene: -

CDR3 protein: CASSIGGGADTQYF
CDR3 DNA: TGTGCCAGCTCAATCGGCGGGGGGGCGGATACGCAGTATTTT
clone size: -
V gene: TRBV18
J gene: TRBJ2-3
D gene: TRBD2

CDR3 protein: CASSRGQGAETQYF
CDR3 DNA: TGTGCCAGCAGCCGCGGACAGGGGGCAGAGACCCAGTACTTC
clone size: -
V gene: TRBV11-2
J gene: TRBJ2-5
D gene: TRBD1

CDR3 protein: CASRVGGAVGTDTQYF
CDR3 DNA: TGTGCCAGCCGTGTCGGGGGGGCCGTAGGCACAGATACGCAGTATTTT
clone size: -
V gene: TRBV2
J gene: TRBJ2-3
D gene: TRBD2

CDR3 protein: CASAVGGTDTQYF
CDR3 DNA: TGTGCCAGCGCGGTGGGTGGGACAGATACGCAGTATTTT
clone size: -
V gene: TRBV5-6
J gene: TRBJ2-3
D gene: -

CDR3 protein: CAWTPLFRGNTDTQYF
CDR3 DNA: TGTGCCTGGACCCCGCTGTTCAGAGGGAACACAGATACGCAGTATTTT
clone size: -
V gene: TRBV30
J gene: TRBJ2-3
D gene: -

CDR3 protein: CSASPSRAGYTF
CDR3 DNA: TGCAGTGCTAGTCCCTCCAGAGCGGGCTACACCTTC
clone size: -
V gene: TRBV20-1
J gene: TRBJ1-2
D gene: -

CDR3 protein: CASSPSFRGGRDNEQFF
CDR3 DNA: TGTGCCAGCAGCCCAAGTTTCAGAGGGGGCCGGGACAATGAGCAGTTCTTC
clone size: -
V gene: TRBV4-2
J gene: TRBJ2-1
D gene: TRBD1

CDR3 protein: CATSRDPNSPLHF
CDR3 DNA: TGTGCCACCAGCAGAGATCCAAATTCACCCCTCCACTTT
clone size: -
V gene: TRBV15
J gene: TRBJ1-6
D gene: -

CDR3 protein: CASSPREKKETQYF
CDR3 DNA: TGTGCCAGCAGCCCCCGGGAAAAAAAAGAGACCCAGTACTTC
clone size: -
V gene: TRBV6-5
J gene: TRBJ2-5
D gene: -

CDR3 protein: CASSLGSGSYNSPLHF
CDR3 DNA: TGTGCCAGCAGCTTGGGCAGTGGATCCTATAATTCACCCCTCCACTTT
clone size: -
V gene: TRBV7-2
J gene: TRBJ1-6
D gene: -

CDR3 protein: CASSSGTGYEKLFF
CDR3 DNA: TGTGCCAGCAGCTCCGGGACAGGGTATGAAAAACTGTTTTTT
clone size: -
V gene: TRBV7-9
J gene: TRBJ1-4
D gene: TRBD1

CDR3 protein: CASRRGQGVDGAFF
CDR3 DNA: TGTGCCAGCAGACGGGGACAGGGGGTCGACGGAGCTTTCTTT
clone size: -
V gene: TRBV5-5
J gene: TRBJ1-1
D gene: TRBD1

CDR3 protein: CATSQTGSEEKLFF
CDR3 DNA: TGTGCCACCAGCCAGACAGGGTCAGAAGAAAAACTGTTTTTT
clone size: few
V gene: TRBV15
J gene: TRBJ1-4
D gene: TRBD1

CDR3 protein: CASSLTQGTYNEQFF
CDR3 DNA: TGTGCCAGCAGCTTAACACAGGGAACCTACAATGAGCAGTTCTTC
clone size: many
V gene: TRBV7-9
J gene: TRBJ2-1
D gene: -

CDR3 protein: CASTYPLGTVNSPLHF
CDR3 DNA: TGTGCCAGCACCTACCCGTTGGGGACAGTTAATTCACCCCTCCACTTT
clone size: -
V gene: TRBV7-2
J gene: TRBJ1-6
D gene: TRBD1

CDR3 protein: CAISERTLDRGELFF
CDR3 DNA: TGTGCCATCAGTGAGCGAACTCTTGATAGAGGGGAGCTGTTTTTT
clone size: -
V gene: TRBV10-3
J gene: TRBJ2-2
D gene: -

CDR3 protein: CSAYSAGSNQPQHF
CDR3 DNA: TGCAGCGCTTACTCAGCGGGGAGCAATCAGCCCCAGCATTTT
clone size: -
V gene: TRBV29-1
J gene: TRBJ1-5
D gene: -

CDR3 protein: CASSVSQGDSYNEQFF
CDR3 DNA: TGTGCCAGCAGCGTATCTCAGGGGGACTCCTACAATGAGCAGTTCTTC
clone size: few
V gene: TRBV9
J gene: TRBJ2-1
D gene: TRBD1

CDR3 protein: CAISDGRVRNTEAFF
CDR3 DNA: TGTGCCATCAGTGATGGCAGGGTCCGAAACACTGAAGCTTTCTTT
clone size: -
V gene: TRBV10-3
J gene: TRBJ1-1
D gene: -

CDR3 protein: CASSPAPGGELFF
CDR3 DNA: TGTGCCAGCAGCCCCGCGCCCGGCGGGGAGCTGTTTTTT
clone size: -
V gene: TRBV11-2
J gene: TRBJ2-2
D gene: -

CDR3 protein: CASSVAPGNEQFF
CDR3 DNA: TGTGCCAGCAGCGTAGCGCCGGGCAATGAGCAGTTCTTC
clone size: -
V gene: TRBV9
J gene: TRBJ2-1
D gene: -

CDR3 protein: CASRQGAGGETQYF
CDR3 DNA: TGTGCCAGCAGACAGGGAGCGGGGGGGGAGACCCAGTACTTC
clone size: -
V gene: TRBV3-1/TRBV3-2
J gene: TRBJ2-5
D gene: TRBD2

CDR3 protein: CASSLVRGGNEQFF
CDR3 DNA: TGCGCCAGCAGCTTGGTGCGGGGGGGCAATGAGCAGTTCTTC
clone size: -
V gene: TRBV5-1
J gene: TRBJ2-1
D gene: TRBD2

CDR3 protein: CATGTGGTYEQYF
CDR3 DNA: TGTGCCACCGGGACAGGGGGGACCTACGAGCAGTACTTC
clone size: -
V gene: TRBV10-3
J gene: TRBJ2-7
D gene: TRBD1

CDR3 protein: CASSLSLRGDGYTF
CDR3 DNA: TGTGCCAGCAGCTTAAGTCTACGGGGGGACGGCTACACCTTC
clone size: -
V gene: TRBV11-2
J gene: TRBJ1-2
D gene: -

CDR3 protein: CSVGSYEQFF
CDR3 DNA: TGCAGCGTTGGCAGTTATGAGCAGTTCTTC
clone size: -
V gene: TRBV29-1
J gene: TRBJ2-1
D gene: -

CDR3 protein: CASSIPGTTGNTIYF
CDR3 DNA: TGTGCCAGTAGTATACCCGGGACAACTGGAAACACCATATATTTT
clone size: -
V gene: TRBV19
J gene: TRBJ1-3
D gene: -

CDR3 protein: CASRRTGEGNEQFF
CDR3 DNA: TGTGCCAGCCGCCGGACAGGGGAGGGCAATGAGCAGTTCTTC
clone size: -
V gene: TRBV11-1
J gene: TRBJ2-1
D gene: TRBD1

CDR3 protein: CASTDTISGYTF
CDR3 DNA: TGTGCCAGTACAGATACTATCTCGGGCTACACCTTC
clone size: -
V gene: TRBV19
J gene: TRBJ1-2
D gene: -

CDR3 protein: CASSLGDRAHEKLFF
CDR3 DNA: TGTGCCAGCAGCTTGGGAGACAGGGCTCATGAAAAACTGTTTTTT
clone size: -
V gene: TRBV5-5
J gene: TRBJ1-4
D gene: TRBD1

CDR3 protein: CASTGGRETQYF
CDR3 DNA: TGTGCCAGCACGGGGGGGCGAGAGACCCAGTACTTC
clone size: -
V gene: TRBV6-5
J gene: TRBJ2-5
D gene: TRBD2

CDR3 protein: CAWNLDRGETQYF
CDR3 DNA: TGTGCCTGGAATCTTGACAGGGGAGAGACCCAGTACTTC
clone size: -
V gene: TRBV30
J gene: TRBJ2-5
D gene: TRBD1

CDR3 protein: CASNEGDTNYGYTF
CDR3 DNA: TGTGCCAGCAACGAGGGGGACACTAACTATGGCTACACCTTC
clone size: -
V gene: TRBV9
J gene: TRBJ1-2
D gene: -

CDR3 protein: CASSALDQGSCFF
CDR3 DNA: TGTGCCAGCAGTGCGCTAGACCAGGGATCGTGTTTCTTT
clone size: -
V gene: TRBV2
J gene: TRBJ1-1
D gene: -

CDR3 protein: CASSLLESRALHF
CDR3 DNA: TGTGCCAGCAGCTTGTTAGAAAGTCGGGCCCTCCACTTT
clone size: -
V gene: TRBV5-4
J gene: TRBJ1-6
D gene: -

CDR3 protein: CASSLTWGRTDTQYF
CDR3 DNA: TGTGCCAGCAGTTTAACGTGGGGGCGTACAGATACGCAGTATTTT
clone size: -
V gene: TRBV6-5
J gene: TRBJ2-3
D gene: -

CDR3 protein: CASKIGQGRTEAFF
CDR3 DNA: TGTGCCAGCAAAATTGGACAAGGGCGGACTGAAGCTTTCTTT
clone size: -
V gene: TRBV2
J gene: TRBJ1-1
D gene: -

CDR3 protein: CATGAYGNTIYF
CDR3 DNA: TGTGCCACCGGGGCATATGGAAACACCATATATTTT
clone size: -
V gene: TRBV15
J gene: TRBJ1-3
D gene: -

CDR3 protein: CSVMDWTTYGYTF
CDR3 DNA: TGCAGCGTGATGGACTGGACGACCTATGGCTACACCTTC
clone size: -
V gene: TRBV29-1
J gene: TRBJ1-2
D gene: -

CDR3 protein: CASSLQGTSGYTF
CDR3 DNA: TGTGCCAGCAGCTTACAGGGGACGAGTGGCTACACCTTC
clone size: -
V gene: TRBV3-1/TRBV3-2
J gene: TRBJ1-2
D gene: TRBD1

CDR3 protein: CASSQDAGQFGNTIYF
CDR3 DNA: TGCGCCAGCAGCCAAGATGCGGGACAGTTTGGAAACACCATATATTTT
clone size: -
V gene: TRBV4-3
J gene: TRBJ1-3
D gene: TRBD1

CDR3 protein: CASSLREGTGETSDYTF
CDR3 DNA: TGTGCCAGCAGCCTGAGAGAGGGGACAGGGGAGACCTCTGACTACACCTTC
clone size: -
V gene: TRBV3-1/TRBV3-2
J gene: TRBJ1-2
D gene: TRBD1

CDR3 protein: CASSTGGAGGYTF
CDR3 DNA: TGTGCCAGCAGTACAGGGGGCGCGGGTGGCTACACCTTC
clone size: -
V gene: TRBV6-5
J gene: TRBJ1-2
D gene: TRBD1